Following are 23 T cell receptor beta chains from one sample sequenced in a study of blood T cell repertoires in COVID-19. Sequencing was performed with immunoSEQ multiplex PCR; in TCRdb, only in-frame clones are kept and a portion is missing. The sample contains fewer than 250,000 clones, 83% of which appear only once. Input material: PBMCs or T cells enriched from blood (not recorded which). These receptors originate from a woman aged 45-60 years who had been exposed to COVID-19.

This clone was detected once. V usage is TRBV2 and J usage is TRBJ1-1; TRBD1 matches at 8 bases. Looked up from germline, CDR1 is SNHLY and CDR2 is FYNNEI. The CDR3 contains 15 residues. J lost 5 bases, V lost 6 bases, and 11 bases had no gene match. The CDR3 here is CASRDFGQGRTEAFF. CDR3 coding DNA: TGTGCCAGCAGGGATTTCGGACAGGGTAGGACTGAAGCTTTCTTT.

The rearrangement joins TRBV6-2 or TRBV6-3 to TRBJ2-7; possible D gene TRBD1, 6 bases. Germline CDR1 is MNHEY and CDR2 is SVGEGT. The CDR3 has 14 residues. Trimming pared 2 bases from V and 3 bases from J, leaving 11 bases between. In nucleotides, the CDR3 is TGTGCCAGCAGTTACGTGGACAGTCTCTACGAGCAGTACTTC. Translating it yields CASSYVDSLYEQYF.

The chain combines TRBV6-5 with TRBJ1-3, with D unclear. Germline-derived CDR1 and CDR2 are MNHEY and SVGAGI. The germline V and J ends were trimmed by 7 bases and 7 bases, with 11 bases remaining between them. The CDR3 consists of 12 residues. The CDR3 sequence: CASITSGNTIYF. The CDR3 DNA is TGTGCCAGCATCACGTCGGGGAACACCATATATTTT.

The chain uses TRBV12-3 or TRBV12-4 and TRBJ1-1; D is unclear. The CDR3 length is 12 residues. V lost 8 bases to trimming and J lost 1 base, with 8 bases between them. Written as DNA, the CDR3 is TGTGCCAGCCGTCTACGGAACACTGAAGCTTTCTTT. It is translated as CASRLRNTEAFF.

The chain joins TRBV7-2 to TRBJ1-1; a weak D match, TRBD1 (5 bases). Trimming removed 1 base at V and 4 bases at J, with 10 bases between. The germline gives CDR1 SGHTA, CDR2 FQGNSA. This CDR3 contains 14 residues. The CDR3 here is CASSLERGLTEAFF. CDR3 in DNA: TGTGCCAGCAGCTTAGAAAGGGGACTCACTGAAGCTTTCTTT.

CDR3 protein: CATSDPSPGTGNEQFF. Here the CDR3 DNA reads TGTGCCACCAGTGACCCTAGTCCCGGGACAGGGAATGAGCAGTTCTTC. J is TRBJ2-1 and V is TRBV24-1, with 9 bases identical to TRBD1. The CDR3 is 16 amino acids. J was trimmed by 7 bases and V by 4 bases; bases with no gene match: 10. Germline CDR1 is KGHDR and CDR2 is SFDVKD.

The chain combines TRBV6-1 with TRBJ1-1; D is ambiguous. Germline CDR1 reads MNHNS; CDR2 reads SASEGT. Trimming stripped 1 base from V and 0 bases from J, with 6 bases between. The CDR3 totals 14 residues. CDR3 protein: CASSEGALNTEAFF. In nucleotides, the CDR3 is TGTGCCAGCAGTGAAGGAGCTTTGAACACTGAAGCTTTCTTT.

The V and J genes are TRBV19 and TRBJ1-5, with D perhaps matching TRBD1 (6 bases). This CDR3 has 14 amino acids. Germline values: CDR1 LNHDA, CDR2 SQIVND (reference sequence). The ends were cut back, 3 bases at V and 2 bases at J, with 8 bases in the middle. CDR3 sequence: CASSIAGGNQPQHF. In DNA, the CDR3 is TGTGCCAGTAGTATCGCAGGGGGCAATCAGCCCCAGCATTTT.

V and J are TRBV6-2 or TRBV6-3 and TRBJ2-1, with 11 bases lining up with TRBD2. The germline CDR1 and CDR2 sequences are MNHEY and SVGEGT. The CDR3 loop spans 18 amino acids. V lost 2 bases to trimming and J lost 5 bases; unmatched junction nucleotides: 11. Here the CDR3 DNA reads TGTGCCAGCAGTTACCTTAGGAGTGGGACTAGCGGACACAATGAGCAGTTCTTC. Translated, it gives CASSYLRSGTSGHNEQFF.

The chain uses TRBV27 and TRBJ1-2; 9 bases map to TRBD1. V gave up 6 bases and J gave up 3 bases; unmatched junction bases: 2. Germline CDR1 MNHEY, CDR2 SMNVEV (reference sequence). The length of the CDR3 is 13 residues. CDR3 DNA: TGTGCCAGCAGAAGGACAGGGGACTATGGCTACACCTTC. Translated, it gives CASRRTGDYGYTF.

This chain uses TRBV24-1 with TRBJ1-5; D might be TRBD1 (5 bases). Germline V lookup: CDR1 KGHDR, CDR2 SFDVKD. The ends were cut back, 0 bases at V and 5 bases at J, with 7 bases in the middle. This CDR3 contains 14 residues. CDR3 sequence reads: CATSDLRGDQPQHF. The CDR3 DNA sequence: TGTGCCACCAGTGATTTGCGGGGGGATCAGCCCCAGCATTTT.

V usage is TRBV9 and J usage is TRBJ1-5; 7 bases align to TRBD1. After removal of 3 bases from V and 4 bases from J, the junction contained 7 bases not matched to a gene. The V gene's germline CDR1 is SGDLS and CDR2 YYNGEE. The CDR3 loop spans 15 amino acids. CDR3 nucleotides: TGTGCCAGCAGCGAGGGGGACAGAAGAAATCAGCCCCAGCATTTT. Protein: CASSEGDRRNQPQHF.

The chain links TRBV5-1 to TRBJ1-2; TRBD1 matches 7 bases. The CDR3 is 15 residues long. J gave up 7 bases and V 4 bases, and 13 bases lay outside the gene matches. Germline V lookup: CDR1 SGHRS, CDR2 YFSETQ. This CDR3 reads CASSGGTAGGGGYTF. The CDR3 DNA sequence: TGCGCCAGCAGCGGGGGGACAGCCGGCGGTGGTGGCTACACCTTC.

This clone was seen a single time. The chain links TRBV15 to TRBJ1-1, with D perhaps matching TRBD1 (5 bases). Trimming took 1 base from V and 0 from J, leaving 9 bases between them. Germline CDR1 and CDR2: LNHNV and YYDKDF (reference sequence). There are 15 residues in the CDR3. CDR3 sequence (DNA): TGTGCCACCAGCAGAGGACAGACGTTGAACACTGAAGCTTTCTTT. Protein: CATSRGQTLNTEAFF.

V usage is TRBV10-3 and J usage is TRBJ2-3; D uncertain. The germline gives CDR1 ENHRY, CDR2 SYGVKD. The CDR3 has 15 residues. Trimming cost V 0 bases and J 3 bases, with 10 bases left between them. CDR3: CAISESIQKTDTQYF. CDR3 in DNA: TGTGCCATCAGTGAGTCGATCCAGAAAACAGATACGCAGTATTTT.

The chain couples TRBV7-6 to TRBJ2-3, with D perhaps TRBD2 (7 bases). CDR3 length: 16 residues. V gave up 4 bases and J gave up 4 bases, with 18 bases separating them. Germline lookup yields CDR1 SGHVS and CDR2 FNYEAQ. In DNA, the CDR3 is TGTGCCAGCAGCTCCGTAACGGGGGGCCTCTCAGATACGCAGTATTTT. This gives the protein CASSSVTGGLSDTQYF.

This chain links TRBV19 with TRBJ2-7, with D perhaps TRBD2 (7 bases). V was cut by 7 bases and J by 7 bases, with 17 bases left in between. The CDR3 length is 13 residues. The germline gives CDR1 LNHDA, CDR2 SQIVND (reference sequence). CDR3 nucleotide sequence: TGTGCCAGTATGGGGAGGGGGACTGGTGAGCAGTACTTC. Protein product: CASMGRGTGEQYF.

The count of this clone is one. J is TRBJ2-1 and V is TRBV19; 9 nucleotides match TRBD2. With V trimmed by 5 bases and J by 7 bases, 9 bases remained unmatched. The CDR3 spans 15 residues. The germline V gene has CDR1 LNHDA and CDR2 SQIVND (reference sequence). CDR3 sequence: CASSPGGAGGNEQFF. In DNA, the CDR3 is TGTGCCAGTAGTCCCGGTGGGGCGGGGGGGAATGAGCAGTTCTTC.

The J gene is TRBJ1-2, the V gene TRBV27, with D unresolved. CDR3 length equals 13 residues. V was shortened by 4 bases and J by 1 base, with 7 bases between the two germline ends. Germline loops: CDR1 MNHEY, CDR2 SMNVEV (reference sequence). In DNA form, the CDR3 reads TGTGCCAGCAGTTCCACGGTTAACTATGGCTACACCTTC. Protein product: CASSSTVNYGYTF.

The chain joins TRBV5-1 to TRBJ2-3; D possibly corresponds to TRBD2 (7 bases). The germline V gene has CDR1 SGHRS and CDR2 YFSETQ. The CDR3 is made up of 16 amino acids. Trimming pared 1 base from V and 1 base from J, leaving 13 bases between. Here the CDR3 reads CASSLSGGSGTDTQYF. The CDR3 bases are TGCGCCAGCAGCTTGTCGGGGGGCTCCGGCACAGATACGCAGTATTTT.

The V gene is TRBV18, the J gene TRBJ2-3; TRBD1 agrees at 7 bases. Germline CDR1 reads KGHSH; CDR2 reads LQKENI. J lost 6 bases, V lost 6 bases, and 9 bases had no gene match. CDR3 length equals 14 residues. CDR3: CASSHNRGKDTQYF. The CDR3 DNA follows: TGTGCCAGCTCGCACAACAGGGGAAAGGATACGCAGTATTTT.

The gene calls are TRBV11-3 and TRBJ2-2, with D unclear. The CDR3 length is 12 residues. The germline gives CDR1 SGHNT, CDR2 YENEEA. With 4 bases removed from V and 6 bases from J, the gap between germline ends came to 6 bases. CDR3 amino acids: CASSSTPGELFF. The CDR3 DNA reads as TGTGCCAGCAGCTCGACACCCGGGGAGCTGTTTTTT.

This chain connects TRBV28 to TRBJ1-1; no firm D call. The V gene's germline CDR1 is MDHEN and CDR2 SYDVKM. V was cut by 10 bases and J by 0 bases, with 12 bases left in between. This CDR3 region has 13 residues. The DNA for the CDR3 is TGTGCCACCCGGGGTCTACTGAACACTGAAGCTTTCTTT. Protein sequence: CATRGLLNTEAFF.